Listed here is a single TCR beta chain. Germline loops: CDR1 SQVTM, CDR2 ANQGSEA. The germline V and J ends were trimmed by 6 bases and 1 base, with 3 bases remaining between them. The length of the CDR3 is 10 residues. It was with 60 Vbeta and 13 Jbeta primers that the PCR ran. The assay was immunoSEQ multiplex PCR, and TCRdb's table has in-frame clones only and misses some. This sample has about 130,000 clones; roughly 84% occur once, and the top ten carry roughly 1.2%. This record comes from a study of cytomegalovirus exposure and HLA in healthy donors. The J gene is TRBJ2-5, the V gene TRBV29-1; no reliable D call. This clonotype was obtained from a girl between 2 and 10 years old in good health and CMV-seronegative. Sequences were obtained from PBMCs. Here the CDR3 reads CSVLQETQYF. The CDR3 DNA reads TGCAGCGTCCTCCAAGAGACCCAGTACTTC.